Listed here is a single TCR beta chain. Per the original methods: Scientists estimated how many nucleated cells there were by amplifying reference gene primers. Data came from immunoSEQ multiplex PCR; TCRdb stores just in-frame clones and leaves some out. The D gene and trimming were derived from the DNA, and the V and J assignments and clone size from that table. The sample includes about 140,000 clones, approximately 88% of them seen just once. This sample stems from a study of blood T cell repertoires in COVID-19. Sample: peripheral blood. The sequence came from a woman in her forties or fifties with acute or convalescent COVID-19.

CDR3 sequence reads: CASSGSVAGTQETQYF. The CDR3 DNA reads as TGCGCCAGCAGCGGCTCGGTAGCGGGGACCCAAGAGACCCAGTACTTC. This chain joins TRBV5-1 and TRBJ2-5; TRBD2 agrees at 8 bases. V lost 4 bases to trimming and J lost 1 base; unmatched junction nucleotides: 9. CDR3 length: 16 amino acids. Germline lookup yields CDR1 SGHRS and CDR2 YFSETQ.